The 19 T cell receptor beta chains below were found in one sample sequenced in a study of human T cells and chemical hapten exposure. Using its own MiXCR run on the RACE reads, TCRdb lists one record per CDR3 protein. This sample has tens of thousands of distinct CDR3 sequences, with approximately 11% found just once. Time point meaning: patch test 3, about 24 weeks after DPC sensitization. Treatment in this sample: therapeutic diphenylcyclopropenone sensitization with weekly scalp DPC. The starting material was whole blood, obtained in connection with sensitization to the hapten diphenylcyclopropenone (DPC). These receptors all come from a woman between 45 and 60 years old with alopecia areata. Some clones in this sample may be carry-over from other donors' samples.

The chain couples TRBV3-1 to TRBJ1-5; D unresolved. Trimming cost V 0 bases and J 4 bases, with 13 bases left between them. Germline V CDR1 and CDR2: LGHDT, YNNKEL (reference sequence). CDR3 size: 16 residues. The CDR3 loop reads CASSQDLRAGNQPQHF. The CDR3 DNA follows: TGTGCCAGCAGCCAAGATCTAAGGGCGGGAAATCAGCCCCAGCATTTT.

This clonotype came up many times. V gene TRBV12-3 or TRBV12-4 combines with J gene TRBJ1-5; D is uncertain. This CDR3 region has 14 residues. V was pared by 3 bases and J by 3 bases, with 9 bases between. CDR3 amino acids: CASSFDQLNQPQHF. Here the CDR3 DNA reads TGTGCCAGCAGTTTCGACCAACTCAATCAGCCCCAGCATTTT.

This clonotype was seen more than once but under ten times. The V call is TRBV9, the J call TRBJ2-1, with D unresolved. The length of the CDR3 is 14 residues. Trimming removed 3 bases from V and 6 bases from J, with 13 bases in between. Looked up from germline, CDR1 is SGDLS and CDR2 is YYNGEE. In DNA, the CDR3 is TGTGCCAGCAGCGCGAACCCCGACACCAATGAGCAGTTCTTC. Its protein product is CASSANPDTNEQFF. The complete variable domain, with remaining parts taken from reference TRBV9 and TRBJ2-1, reads DSGVTQTPKHLITATGQRVTLRCSPRSGDLSVYWYQQSLDQGLQFLIQYYNGEERAKGNILERFSAQQFPDLHSELNLSSLELGDSALYFCASSANPDTNEQFFGPGTRLTVL.

This clonotype was counted a single time. A much larger clonotype is one base distant, so this may be a read error. This chain links TRBV6-5 with TRBJ1-6; D gene unclear. Trimming shortened V by 0 bases and J by 7 bases, and 19 bases separated the two germline ends. Germline-derived CDR1 and CDR2 are MNHEY and SVGAGI. CDR3 length: 18 amino acids. The DNA for the CDR3 is TGTGCCAGCAGTTACTCTCCTCCCAAGGGCGGAGGGAATTCACCCCTCCACTTT. It specifies CASSYSPPKGGGNSPLHF.

This clonotype occurred a few times. The rearrangement links TRBV29-1 to TRBJ1-2; D gene unclear. The CDR3 covers 14 residues. V was trimmed by 7 bases and J by 0 bases, leaving 15 bases between them. Germline V gene lookup returns CDR1 SQVTM and CDR2 ANQGSEA. The chain's CDR3 is CSGKFHGSNYGYTF. The CDR3 region has the DNA TGCAGCGGAAAATTCCACGGGTCTAACTATGGCTACACCTTC.

This clonotype was detected only a few times. The gene calls are TRBV4-3 and TRBJ2-1; D is perhaps TRBD2 (5 bases). The CDR3 contains 18 residues. Looked up from germline, CDR1 is LGHNA and CDR2 is YSLEER. V was pared by 3 bases and J by 3 bases, with 21 bases between. The CDR3 DNA reads TGCGCCAGCAGCCAGGAGTTAGCAGGAGCGGCCTTCTACAATGAGCAGTTCTTC. Translated: CASSQELAGAAFYNEQFF.

This clonotype was found once. V and J are TRBV29-1 and TRBJ2-7; D is unresolved. Germline CDR1 and CDR2: SQVTM and ANQGSEA. V gave up 5 bases and J gave up 9 bases, with 11 bases separating them. The CDR3 spans 10 residues. The DNA for the CDR3 is TGCAGCGTTTATAACAACGGGCAGTACTTC. Translation gives CSVYNNGQYF.

This chain uses TRBV5-1 with TRBJ1-4; the D gene is possibly TRBD1 (5 bases). Trimming left V 4 bases short and J 8 bases short, with 18 bases between. This CDR3 region has 15 residues. CDR1 and CDR2 from the germline V gene are SGHRS and YFSETQ. The CDR3 sequence is CASSKLRDPREKLFF. CDR3 nucleotide sequence: TGCGCCAGCAGCAAACTCAGGGATCCCAGGGAAAAACTGTTTTTT. Combining the CDR3 with reference TRBV5-1 and TRBJ1-4 gives the whole variable domain KAGVTQTPRYLIKTRGQQVTLSCSPISGHRSVSWYQQTPGQGLQFLFEYFSETQRNKGNFPGRFSGRQFSNSRSEMNVSTLELGDSALYLCASSKLRDPREKLFFGSGTQLSVL.

J is TRBJ2-7 and V is TRBV12-3 or TRBV12-4; 7 bases map to TRBD1. This CDR3 has 14 residues. The V gene end was trimmed by 6 bases and the J gene end by 4 bases; junction bases not matched to a gene: 9. The CDR3 coding sequence is TGTGCCAGCAGCCAGACAGGGTTAAGGTACGAGCAGTACTTC. Translating gives CASSQTGLRYEQYF.

The gene calls are TRBV5-6 and TRBJ2-7, with no clear D. V lost 0 bases, J lost 6 bases, and 10 bases lay in between. This CDR3 comprises 13 residues. The germline V gene encodes CDR1 SGHDT and CDR2 YYEEEE. Here the CDR3 DNA reads TGTGCCAGCAGCTTGGCCGTGGCGGTCGAGCAGTACTTC. Translated: CASSLAVAVEQYF.

The table lists this clonotype with many counts. The CDR3 DNA sequence: TGTGCCAGCAGTGTCTTAAGCGGGAGGTCGAACAATGAGCAGTTCTTC. Translated, it gives CASSVLSGRSNNEQFF. V is TRBV25-1 and J is TRBJ2-1, with 9 bases fitting TRBD2. In germline, CDR1 is MGHDK, CDR2 SYGVNS. V lost 4 bases to trimming and J lost 5 bases; unmatched junction nucleotides: 9. The CDR3 is made up of 16 amino acids. The complete variable domain, with remaining parts taken from reference TRBV25-1 and TRBJ2-1, reads EADIYQTPRYLVIGTGKKITLECSQTMGHDKMYWYQQDPGMELHLIHYSYGVNSTEKGDLSSESTVSRIRTEHFPLTLESARPSHTSQYLCASSVLSGRSNNEQFFGPGTRLTVL.

In this sample, this clonotype turned up many times. The genes are TRBV20-1 and TRBJ2-3; no clear D gene. Trimming removed 3 bases from V and 4 bases from J, with 2 bases in between. Per the germline V gene, CDR1 is DFQATT and CDR2 is SNEGSKA (reference sequence). This CDR3 spans 10 amino acids. In nucleotides, the CDR3 is TGCAGTGCTAGCTCAGATACGCAGTATTTT. It yields the protein CSASSDTQYF.

The sample holds a few counts of this clonotype. The chain uses TRBV28 and TRBJ1-1; D call uncertain. V lost 6 bases, J lost 1 base, and 15 bases lay in between. The V gene's germline CDR1 is MDHEN and CDR2 SYDVKM. This CDR3 is 15 amino acids long. The CDR3 here is CASRGYWDSNTEAFF. The DNA for the CDR3 is TGTGCCAGCAGGGGGTATTGGGATTCGAACACTGAAGCTTTCTTT.

This clonotype was recorded many times. The J gene is TRBJ1-2, the V gene TRBV5-4; TRBD1 aligns across 7 bases. Germline V gene data show CDR1 as SGHNT and CDR2 as YYREEE (reference sequence). The CDR3 loop spans 14 amino acids. The V gene end was trimmed by 3 bases and the J gene end by 8 bases; junction bases not matched to a gene: 10. The CDR3 protein is CASSSSAGGYGYTF. CDR3 nucleotides: TGTGCCAGCAGCTCTTCCGCAGGGGGGTACGGCTACACCTTC.

This clonotype appeared many times. The rearrangement links TRBV6-2 or TRBV6-3 to TRBJ2-2; D ambiguous. CDR1 and CDR2 (germline): MNHEY, SVGEGT. CDR3 length: 14 amino acids. Trimming removed 8 bases from V and 4 bases from J, with 14 bases in between. Here the CDR3 reads CASRSIWGTGELFF. In DNA, the CDR3 is TGTGCCAGCCGCTCCATCTGGGGCACCGGGGAGCTGTTTTTT.

The gene calls are TRBV7-3 and TRBJ2-2, with TRBD2 identical over 7 bases. V lost 2 bases and J lost 4; bases outside the gene matches: 7. The CDR3 covers 16 residues. Germline CDR1 is SGHTA and CDR2 is FQGTGA. In nucleotides, the CDR3 is TGTGCCAGCAGCTTATTGGCGGGAGCCAGCACCGGGGAGCTGTTTTTT. Translation: CASSLLAGASTGELFF.

This chain uses TRBV9 with TRBJ2-5; 10 bases fit TRBD2. The CDR3 covers 16 residues. Germline V gene lookup returns CDR1 SGDLS and CDR2 YYNGEE. V gave up 0 bases and J gave up 1 base; unmatched junction bases: 3. The DNA of the CDR3 is TGTGCCAGCAGCGTAGCAACTAGCGGGACCCAAGAGACCCAGTACTTC. Residues: CASSVATSGTQETQYF.

The sample holds a few counts of this clonotype. The V call is TRBV6-1, the J call TRBJ1-1; D gene uncertain. V was shortened by 1 base and J by 0 bases, with 6 bases between the two germline ends. The CDR3 sequence is 14 residues long. The germline gives CDR1 MNHNS, CDR2 SASEGT. CDR3 coding DNA: TGTGCCAGCAGTGAAGTTGTGGTGAACACTGAAGCTTTCTTT. The encoded protein is CASSEVVVNTEAFF.

The CDR3 DNA reads TGTGCCAGCAGTTTATCAGGGGATAGCAATCAGCCCCAGCATTTT. Amino acid sequence: CASSLSGDSNQPQHF. This chain uses TRBV28 with TRBJ1-5; perhaps TRBD1 as D (6 bases). The germline gives CDR1 MDHEN, CDR2 SYDVKM. Trimming shortened V by 1 base and J by 0 bases, and 7 bases separated the two germline ends. The CDR3 length is 15 residues.